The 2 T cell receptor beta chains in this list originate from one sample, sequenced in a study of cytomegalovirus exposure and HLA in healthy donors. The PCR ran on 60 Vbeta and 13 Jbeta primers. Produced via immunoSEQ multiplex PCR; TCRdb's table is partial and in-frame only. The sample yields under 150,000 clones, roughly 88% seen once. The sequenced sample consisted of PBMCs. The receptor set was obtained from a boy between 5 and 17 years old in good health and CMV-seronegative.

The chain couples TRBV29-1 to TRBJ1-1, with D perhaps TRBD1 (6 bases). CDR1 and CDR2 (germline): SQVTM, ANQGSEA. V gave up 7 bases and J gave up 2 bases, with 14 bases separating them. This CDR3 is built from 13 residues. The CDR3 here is CSGMDSQNTEAFF. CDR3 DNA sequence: TGCAGCGGGATGGACAGCCAAAACACTGAAGCTTTCTTT.

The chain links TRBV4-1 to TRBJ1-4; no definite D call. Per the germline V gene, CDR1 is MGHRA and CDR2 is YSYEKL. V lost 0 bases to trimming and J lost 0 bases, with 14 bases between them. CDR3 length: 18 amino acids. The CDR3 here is CASSQDLADLATNEKLFF. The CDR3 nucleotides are TGCGCCAGCAGCCAAGACCTAGCCGACCTTGCAACTAATGAAAAACTGTTTTTT.